The sequence of this T cell receptor (beta chain) was determined in a study of CD8 T cells in ankylosing spondylitis. TCRdb passed the 5' RACE reads through MiXCR, listing each CDR3 protein once. The table records roughly 250,000 distinct CDR3 sequences, over 9.5% of them present only once. This clonotype has a count of ten or more. The CDR3 sequence is 17 residues long. Sequenced sample: blood, either unsorted or a sorted T cell fraction (not recorded which). The TCR originated in a male donor with ankylosing spondylitis or in good health (not recorded which). This chain joins TRBV21-1 and TRBJ2-1; the D call TRBD1 from the table was never checked on the DNA. TRBV21-1 is tagged as a pseudogene. The CDR3 is CASSKALTGSSYNEQFF. The CDR3 DNA follows: TGTGCCAGCAGCAAAGCTCTCACAGGGTCCTCCTACAATGAGCAGTTCTTC.